These 12 T cell receptor beta chains share one sample of origin, sequenced in a study of technical replicates of blood from several donors. Repertoires were generated with immunoSEQ multiplex PCR, while TCRdb's copy carries only in-frame clones and drops some. The sample yields 84,000 or so clones, about 95% seen once. What was sequenced was T cells isolated from PBMCs. These receptor sequences come from a human donor in good health.

The chain couples TRBV19 to TRBJ2-7; 7 nucleotides align to TRBD1. The ends lost 3 bases at V and 1 base at J; junction bases unmatched: 6. The CDR3 is 15 residues long. Germline V gene data show CDR1 as LNHDA and CDR2 as SQIVND (reference sequence). The CDR3 DNA is TGTGCCAGTAGTATTTTAGGGACAGCTTCCTACGAGCAGTACTTC. Translation gives CASSILGTASYEQYF.

V is TRBV7-9 and J is TRBJ1-2; D call uncertain. Trimming stripped 1 base from V and 0 bases from J, with 6 bases between. Looked up from germline, CDR1 is SEHNR and CDR2 is FQNEAQ (reference sequence). The CDR3 spans 14 residues. CDR3 DNA: TGTGCCAGCAGCTTAGGACACCCTAACTATGGCTACACCTTC. This codes for CASSLGHPNYGYTF.

V is TRBV6-5 and J is TRBJ1-5; D perhaps matches TRBD1 (5 bases). The CDR3 covers 13 residues. CDR1 and CDR2 from the germline V gene are MNHEY and SVGAGI. Trimming removed 6 bases at V and 8 bases at J, with 14 bases between. Here the CDR3 reads CASSRRQKEPQHF. DNA for the CDR3: TGTGCCAGCAGCCGACGACAGAAGGAGCCCCAGCATTTT.

The chain combines TRBV29-1 with TRBJ1-3; unclear D gene. There are 13 residues in the CDR3. Trimming cost V 1 base and J 4 bases, with 8 bases left between them. Germline V gene data show CDR1 as SQVTM and CDR2 as ANQGSEA. CDR3 bases: TGCAGCGTTGAAGTGGCAGGCGGAAACACCATATATTTT. Translation gives CSVEVAGGNTIYF.

This clone has a handful of counts. The chain uses TRBV30 and TRBJ2-5; 7 bases line up with TRBD2. V dropped 3 bases and J dropped 7; count of bases not matched to a gene: 11. From germline, CDR1 is GTSNPN and CDR2 SVGIG (reference sequence). The CDR3 runs to 14 residues. The CDR3 loop reads CAWSAERGAGTQYF. As DNA, the CDR3 is TGTGCCTGGAGCGCGGAGCGGGGCGCAGGGACCCAGTACTTC.

The V call is TRBV4-2, the J call TRBJ2-6, with 16 bases matching TRBD2. The CDR3 is 22 residues long. The germline CDR1 and CDR2 sequences are LGHNA and YNFKEQ. J gave up 0 bases and V 1 base, and 9 bases lay outside the gene matches. Here the CDR3 DNA reads TGTGCCAGCAGCCAAGTCCCCGGGACTAGCGGGAGGGTAACCTCTGGGGCCAACGTCCTGACTTTC. Protein sequence: CASSQVPGTSGRVTSGANVLTF.

The chain couples TRBV11-2 to TRBJ1-6, with D possibly matching TRBD1 (5 bases). Germline CDR1 SGHAT, CDR2 FQNNGV. V gave up 6 bases and J gave up 14 bases, with 20 bases separating them. This CDR3 contains 14 residues. The CDR3 DNA reads as TGTGCCAGCAGTGGGGTATATTCAGACAGTTCCCTCCACTTT. Its protein is CASSGVYSDSSLHF.

The rearrangement joins TRBV4-2 to TRBJ2-7; no clear D. There are 15 residues in the CDR3. Germline CDR1 and CDR2: LGHNA and YNFKEQ. V dropped 0 bases and J dropped 0 bases, with 9 bases sitting between them. Here the CDR3 DNA reads TGTGCCAGCAGCCAAGATGTGGGCTACTCCTACGAGCAGTACTTC. This sequence encodes CASSQDVGYSYEQYF.

This chain uses TRBV9 with TRBJ2-1, with TRBD2 identical over 8 bases. Germline V gene sequence: CDR1 SGDLS, CDR2 YYNGEE. V shed 5 bases and J 12 bases; nucleotides not matched to a gene: 7. This CDR3 spans 12 amino acids. This CDR3 reads CASSPGGDAQFF. The CDR3 DNA is TGTGCCAGCAGTCCGGGGGGGGATGCGCAGTTCTTC.

V usage is TRBV5-1 and J usage is TRBJ2-7; 11 bases match TRBD1. The V gene end was trimmed by 5 bases and the J gene end by 7 bases; junction bases not matched to a gene: 8. Germline V gives CDR1 SGHRS, CDR2 YFSETQ. This CDR3 is built from 14 residues. The CDR3 sequence is CASRSGTGGPEQYF. The CDR3 DNA follows: TGCGCCAGCAGGTCCGGGACAGGGGGTCCTGAGCAGTACTTC.

V usage is TRBV28 and J usage is TRBJ1-4; TRBD1 aligns across 7 bases. V was clipped by 2 bases and J by 7 bases; unmatched bases: 10. The germline V gene encodes CDR1 MDHEN and CDR2 SYDVKM. The CDR3 is 16 amino acids. The CDR3 DNA sequence: TGTGCCAGCAGTTTAACGCTGGCGAGGGACAGTGAAAAACTGTTTTTT. Translation gives CASSLTLARDSEKLFF. The full variable domain, in which reference TRBV28 and TRBJ1-4 provide the parts outside the CDR3, is DVKVTQSSRYLVKRTGEKVFLECVQDMDHENMFWYRQDPGLGLRLIYFSYDVKMKEKGDIPEGYSVSREKKERFSLILESASTNQTSMYLCASSLTLARDSEKLFFGSGTQLSVL.

This rearrangement joins TRBV4-1 to TRBJ2-5; 7 bases align to TRBD2. This CDR3 is 15 amino acids long. V trimming: 1 base; J trimming: 2 bases; junction bases outside the gene matches: 4. Germline values: CDR1 MGHRA, CDR2 YSYEKL. For the CDR3, the DNA is TGCGCCAGCAGCCAAGCCAAGCGGGGACAAGAGACCCAGTACTTC. Translated: CASSQAKRGQETQYF.